Sequencing of this T cell receptor beta chain was carried out in a study of shared clonotypes between healthy human individuals. Notes on this clone: This sample also contains other DNA sequences that code for the same CDR3.

Generated by immunoSEQ multiplex PCR, the TCRdb table keeps only in-frame clones and is missing some. The data hold roughly 1,100,000 clones, with roughly 75% observed a single time. Sequencing input: memory CD4+ T cells sorted from blood. Subset indicated: CD45RA-negative fraction. The sequence was obtained from a man between 18 and 35 years old in good health.

CDR3 DNA sequence: TGTGCCAGCAGCCGTAGTTACACAGATACGCAGTATTTT. This encodes CASSRSYTDTQYF. The V gene is TRBV7-2, the J gene TRBJ2-3; D is unclear. Germline lookup yields CDR1 SGHTA and CDR2 FQGNSA. The CDR3 is 13 amino acids. The ends were cut back, 5 bases at V and 2 bases at J, with 8 bases in the middle.